Detailed here is one T cell receptor beta chain. Participants, roughly 18 to 90 years old, spanned about 26 US areas. Clinical history as reported by participants underpinned cohort assignment. The sample is drawn from a study of blood T cell repertoires in COVID-19. At the level of the study: The origin of the acute and convalescent COVID-19 samples was the United States, Italy and Spain.

This CDR3 has 13 amino acids. Germline CDR1 is SGDLS and CDR2 is YYNGEE. The trim removed 0 bases at V and 14 bases at J, leaving 7 bases unmatched. In the original processing: Quantification of nucleated cells was approximated via reference gene primer amplification. Profiling relied on immunoSEQ multiplex PCR, and the TCRdb table lists in-frame clones only, not all of them. V, J and clone size derive from that table, while D and trimming were established from the DNA sequence. The table has a few hundred thousand clones, roughly 89% seen once. The specimen sequenced was PBMCs or T cells enriched from blood (not recorded which). The chain combines TRBV9 with TRBJ2-1; 8 bases are shared with TRBD2. The receptor was isolated from a woman younger than 30 with acute COVID-19. CDR3 coding DNA: TGTGCCAGCAGCGTAGGGGTAAGCGGGAGTGAGTTCTTC. Translating it yields CASSVGVSGSEFF.